This TCR beta chain was sequenced in a study of CD8+CD57+ T cells in acquired aplastic anemia. This clonotype was seen at least ten times. The study profiled TCR beta VDJ and CDR3 using genomic DNA as template. TCRdb itself ran the reads through MiXCR, one entry per CDR3 protein. The table lists roughly 130,000 distinct CDR3 sequences, about 46% of them singletons, with around 2.5% in the top ten. From germline, CDR1 is LNHDA and CDR2 SQIVND (reference sequence). This CDR3 has 16 amino acids. Deletions cut 1 base from V and 0 bases from J, with 12 bases between. The receptor comes from a human donor in good health, serving as a control. The sequenced material came from sorted CD4+, CD8+, or CD8+CD57+ T cells (not recorded which) from PBMCs. V and J are TRBV19 and TRBJ1-1, with a weak D call TRBD1 (6 bases). For the CDR3, the DNA is TGTGCCAGTAGTATAGGGCAGGGGTCTATGAACACTGAAGCTTTCTTT. Encoded protein: CASSIGQGSMNTEAFF.